The 24 T cell receptor beta chains given below trace back to one sample, sequenced in a study of patients and donors after allogeneic stem cell transplantation. TCRdb processed the RT-PCR reads anew with MiXCR; each CDR3 protein has one entry. The sample lists 160,000 or so distinct CDR3 sequences, more than 20% occurring once. Material: blood, either unsorted or a sorted T cell fraction (not recorded which). These receptors were collected from a human donor who was either an allogeneic HSCT recipient or a stem cell or donor lymphocyte infusion donor (not recorded which). It is not recorded whose cells these are; they may come from a transplant donor.

V gene TRBV7-2 combines with J gene TRBJ2-1; 10 nucleotides line up with TRBD2. CDR3 size: 15 residues. The ends lost 5 bases at V and 5 bases at J; junction bases unmatched: 6. Germline V gives CDR1 SGHTA, CDR2 FQGNSA. CDR3 loop: CASSLSGGLHNEQFF. The CDR3 bases are TGTGCCAGCAGCCTTAGCGGGGGGCTCCACAATGAGCAGTTCTTC.

The chain recombines TRBV18 with TRBJ2-3; 7 bases match TRBD1. This CDR3 spans 15 amino acids. V shed 3 bases, J shed 4 bases, and the junction held 7 bases outside the gene matches. Germline V lookup: CDR1 KGHSH, CDR2 LQKENI. This CDR3 reads CASSPRTGGADTQYF. The CDR3, as DNA: TGTGCCAGCTCACCTCGGACAGGAGGAGCAGATACGCAGTATTTT.

The chain links TRBV27 to TRBJ2-7; D perhaps matches TRBD1 (6 bases). The CDR3 has 14 residues. Germline loops: CDR1 MNHEY, CDR2 SMNVEV (reference sequence). Trimming stripped 6 bases from V and 4 bases from J, with 16 bases between. The CDR3, as DNA: TGTGCCAGCAGATCCCAGGGGTCCCCTTACGAGCAGTACTTC. It encodes CASRSQGSPYEQYF.

This clonotype was counted only a few times. This chain uses TRBV2 with TRBJ1-2; D remains ambiguous. V lost 7 bases, J lost 1 base, and 7 bases lay in between. The CDR3 runs to 12 residues. The germline V gene has CDR1 SNHLY and CDR2 FYNNEI. For the CDR3, the DNA is TGTGCCAGCACGGTCAGTAACTATGGCTACACCTTC. It encodes CASTVSNYGYTF. Full variable domain (missing parts from reference TRBV2 and TRBJ1-2): EPEVTQTPSHQVTQMGQEVILRCVPISNHLYFYWYRQILGQKVEFLVSFYNNEISEKSEIFDDQFSVERPDGSNFTLKIRSTKLEDSAMYFCASTVSNYGYTFGSGTRLTVV.

The CDR3 here is CASSQAGINYGYTF. CDR3 in DNA: TGTGCCAGCAGCCAAGCGGGCATTAACTATGGCTACACCTTC. The rearrangement joins TRBV4-2 to TRBJ1-2; D unresolved. This CDR3 comprises 14 residues. V gave up 1 base and J gave up 1 base, with 7 bases separating them. CDR1 and CDR2 (germline): LGHNA, YNFKEQ.

The chain is built from TRBV5-1 and TRBJ2-1; 9 nucleotides match TRBD2. CDR1 and CDR2 (germline): SGHRS, YFSETQ. J was trimmed by 9 bases and V by 3 bases; bases with no gene match: 4. CDR3 length equals 13 residues. The CDR3 here is CASSSGTSSEQFF. As DNA, the CDR3 is TGCGCCAGCAGCTCCGGGACTAGCAGTGAGCAGTTCTTC. Based on the CDR3 plus reference TRBV5-1 and TRBJ2-1, the full variable domain is KAGVTQTPRYLIKTRGQQVTLSCSPISGHRSVSWYQQTPGQGLQFLFEYFSETQRNKGNFPGRFSGRQFSNSRSEMNVSTLELGDSALYLCASSSGTSSEQFFGPGTRLTVL.

This clonotype has at least ten counts. The chain employs TRBV2 and TRBJ1-4; D perhaps matches TRBD1 (5 bases). The CDR3 extends over 16 amino acids. Germline CDR1 and CDR2: SNHLY and FYNNEI. The ends were cut back, 1 base at V and 10 bases at J, with 19 bases in the middle. The chain's CDR3 is CASSEVEGPWEVKLFF. CDR3 DNA sequence: TGTGCCAGCAGTGAAGTAGAGGGACCATGGGAGGTAAAACTGTTTTTT.

This clonotype has ten or more counts. This chain links TRBV5-1 with TRBJ1-2, with 7 nucleotides matching TRBD1. With V trimmed by 3 bases and J by 4 bases, 9 bases remained unmatched. This CDR3 comprises 15 residues. Germline CDR1 is SGHRS and CDR2 is YFSETQ. CDR3 DNA: TGCGCCAGCAGCTACGGGACAGCTGGAACCTATGGCTACACCTTC. Protein product: CASSYGTAGTYGYTF.

V gene TRBV4-3 combines with J gene TRBJ2-7, with a possible D match to TRBD1 (6 bases). CDR1 is LGHNA, CDR2 YSLEER, per germline. The CDR3 runs to 14 residues. V shed 3 bases and J shed 2 bases, with 11 bases lying between them. CDR3 loop: CASSHTGTPYEQYF. As DNA, the CDR3 is TGCGCCAGCAGCCATACCGGGACACCCTACGAGCAGTACTTC.

This rearrangement joins TRBV20-1 to TRBJ2-1; D is perhaps TRBD2 (5 bases). V was clipped by 3 bases and J by 5 bases, with 17 bases between them. Germline V gene lookup returns CDR1 DFQATT and CDR2 SNEGSKA (reference sequence). The CDR3 runs to 15 residues. This CDR3 reads CSASVGLREDNEQFF. In DNA form, the CDR3 reads TGCAGTGCTAGCGTAGGTTTGAGGGAAGACAATGAGCAGTTCTTC.

V gene TRBV19 combines with J gene TRBJ1-2; 9 nucleotides align to TRBD1. Germline loops: CDR1 LNHDA, CDR2 SQIVND (reference sequence). V lost 5 bases and J lost 2; bases outside the gene matches: 6. This CDR3 region has 15 residues. The CDR3 sequence is CASSSGTGQNYGYTF. The DNA for the CDR3 is TGTGCCAGTAGTTCCGGGACAGGGCAAAACTATGGCTACACCTTC.

This chain joins TRBV10-3 and TRBJ2-7, with 7 bases matching TRBD1. The CDR3 has 13 residues. V lost 6 bases and J lost 3; bases outside the gene matches: 5. Germline loops: CDR1 ENHRY, CDR2 SYGVKD. CDR3 protein: CAIRGTENYEQYF. The CDR3 DNA follows: TGTGCCATCAGGGGGACAGAAAACTACGAGCAGTACTTC.

This clonotype was found a few times. The chain recombines TRBV5-1 with TRBJ2-1; 7 positions agree with TRBD1. The germline gives CDR1 SGHRS, CDR2 YFSETQ. This CDR3 contains 17 residues. J gave up 2 bases and V 4 bases, and 12 bases lay outside the gene matches. The CDR3 sequence: CASSPRDGDSTYNEQFF. CDR3 coding DNA: TGCGCCAGCAGCCCCCGGGATGGGGACAGCACCTACAATGAGCAGTTCTTC.

The sample holds a few counts of this clonotype. The chain recombines TRBV2 with TRBJ2-1, with 7 nucleotides matching TRBD1. Germline V gene sequence: CDR1 SNHLY, CDR2 FYNNEI. The CDR3 spans 14 residues. J was trimmed by 8 bases and V by 3 bases; bases with no gene match: 7. CDR3 DNA sequence: TGTGCCAGCAGTGAGACAGGGTTATATTATGAGCAGTTCTTC. Translating it yields CASSETGLYYEQFF.

The rearrangement links TRBV6-5 to TRBJ2-7; no clear D. Looked up from germline, CDR1 is MNHEY and CDR2 is SVGAGI. Deletions cut 4 bases from V and 0 bases from J, with 10 bases between. This CDR3 is 14 amino acids long. CDR3 DNA sequence: TGTGCCAGCAGTTCTGAAGGTTTCTCCTACGAGCAGTACTTC. It codes for CASSSEGFSYEQYF.

This clonotype has more than one count but fewer than ten. The genes are TRBV6-5 and TRBJ1-5; a weak D match, TRBD1 (6 bases). The CDR3 length is 16 residues. V lost 5 bases and J 2 bases, leaving 16 bases between the germline ends. Germline CDR1 and CDR2: MNHEY and SVGAGI. The CDR3 loop is CASSRTGIVGNQPQHF. CDR3 coding DNA: TGTGCCAGCAGTCGCACAGGGATTGTCGGCAATCAGCCCCAGCATTTT.

The chain has TRBV5-1 and TRBJ2-3; no firm D call. Germline CDR1 and CDR2: SGHRS and YFSETQ. The V gene lost 1 base and the J gene lost 6 bases, with 12 bases spanning the gap. The CDR3 has 14 amino acids. The CDR3 region has the DNA TGCGCCAGCAGCTTGCGGCAGTTAAAGGATACGCAGTATTTT. It specifies CASSLRQLKDTQYF. Variable domain in full (rest from reference TRBV5-1 and TRBJ2-3): KAGVTQTPRYLIKTRGQQVTLSCSPISGHRSVSWYQQTPGQGLQFLFEYFSETQRNKGNFPGRFSGRQFSNSRSEMNVSTLELGDSALYLCASSLRQLKDTQYFGPGTRLTVL.

This sequence joins TRBV5-1 and TRBJ2-2; the D is unclear. The V gene lost 5 bases and the J gene lost 3 bases, with 2 bases spanning the gap. CDR1 is SGHRS and CDR2 is YFSETQ in the germline V gene. This CDR3 contains 11 residues. This chain's CDR3 is CASRDTGELFF. CDR3 sequence (DNA): TGCGCCAGCAGAGACACCGGGGAGCTGTTTTTT.

The V gene is TRBV18, the J gene TRBJ2-1; possibly TRBD2 for D (6 bases). The germline V gene has CDR1 KGHSH and CDR2 LQKENI. With 4 bases removed from V and 4 bases from J, the gap between germline ends came to 14 bases. The CDR3 has 15 amino acids. The CDR3 spells CASSLGLGLYNEQFF. DNA of the CDR3: TGTGCCAGCTCACTGGGACTCGGCCTTTACAATGAGCAGTTCTTC.

This clonotype was observed a few times. The chain recombines TRBV13 with TRBJ2-5; 9 nucleotides agree with TRBD1. There are 14 residues in the CDR3. Trimming took 5 bases from V and 5 from J; bases not matched to a gene: 6. Germline CDR1 PRHDT, CDR2 FYEKMQ (reference sequence). CDR3 in DNA: TGTGCCAGCAGCACCGGACAGGGGTGGGAGACCCAGTACTTC. Translation: CASSTGQGWETQYF.

The gene calls are TRBV7-2 and TRBJ1-2; 9 bases line up with TRBD1. Looked up from germline, CDR1 is SGHTA and CDR2 is FQGNSA. The CDR3 has 16 residues. Trimming at V came to 5 bases and at J to 1 base, leaving 8 bases not matched to a gene. The CDR3 bases are TGTGCCAGCAGCGAAGCCCCGGGACAGGGTAACTATGGCTACACCTTC. This sequence encodes CASSEAPGQGNYGYTF.

This clonotype turned up a few times. The chain joins TRBV20-1 to TRBJ2-7; D ambiguous. Per germline, CDR1 DFQATT and CDR2 SNEGSKA (reference sequence). Trimming took 6 bases from V and 6 from J, leaving 12 bases between them. CDR3 size: 11 residues. DNA of the CDR3: TGCAGTGCCATCGGCACTCTCGAGCAGTACTTC. Translation gives CSAIGTLEQYF.

Ten or more counts support this clonotype. The V and J genes are TRBV7-2 and TRBJ1-6; the match to TRBD1 covers 8 bases. The V gene end was trimmed by 5 bases and the J gene end by 3 bases; junction bases not matched to a gene: 6. The CDR3 spans 16 residues. Germline V gene data show CDR1 as SGHTA and CDR2 as FQGNSA. CDR3 sequence reads: CASSPGTGLYNSPLHF. CDR3 in DNA: TGTGCCAGCAGCCCTGGGACAGGTCTCTATAATTCACCCCTCCACTTT.

The genes are TRBV20-1 and TRBJ2-3; 13 nucleotides align to TRBD2. Germline trimming cut 3 bases from V and 5 bases from J; bases unmatched to any gene: 8. Germline V CDR1 and CDR2: DFQATT, SNEGSKA (reference sequence). The CDR3 runs 16 residues. CDR3 amino acids: CSARQTSGGLVDTQYF. The CDR3 region has the DNA TGCAGTGCTAGGCAGACTAGCGGGGGGTTGGTAGATACGCAGTATTTT.